The entry below gives a single T cell receptor beta chain sequence along with its context. Sequencing used immunoSEQ multiplex PCR; TCRdb keeps in-frame clones, though not all of them. The sample includes under 300,000 clones, 86% seen only once; the top ten take less than 3%. The sample comes from a study of blood T cell repertoires in COVID-19. In the study overall: The samples span acute and convalescent COVID-19 from the United States, Italy and Spain.

The CDR3 covers 18 residues. Germline V gives CDR1 SQVTM, CDR2 ANQGSEA. The V gene end was trimmed by 1 base and the J gene end by 2 bases; junction bases not matched to a gene: 12. The sequence derives from a young woman with active or convalescent COVID-19. The rearrangement uses TRBV29-1 and TRBJ2-1; 9 bases align to TRBD2. The material sequenced was peripheral blood. The CDR3 coding sequence is TGCAGCGTTGAAGTTAGTGGGCGGGGGGGTTCCGCCTACAATGAGCAGTTCTTC. It yields the protein CSVEVSGRGGSAYNEQFF.